The 9 T cell receptor beta chains reported below all come from one sample, sequenced in a study of blood T cell repertoires in COVID-19. Measured with immunoSEQ multiplex PCR; TCRdb has only the in-frame clones, and not every one. Found here are 220,000 or so clones, 70% to 90% of them singletons; the top ten hold 0.87%. The sample comprised PBMCs or T cells enriched from blood (not recorded which). These TCRs come from a man aged 45-65 years who had been exposed to COVID-19.

The gene calls are TRBV6-5 and TRBJ2-2; a weak D match, TRBD2 (5 bases). The CDR3 has 13 amino acids. Germline values: CDR1 MNHEY, CDR2 SVGAGI. The germline V and J ends were trimmed by 7 bases and 5 bases, with 11 bases remaining between them. DNA for the CDR3: TGTGCCAGCACCCCCACGGGGACCGGGGAGCTGTTTTTT. Translating it yields CASTPTGTGELFF.

This chain uses TRBV6-5 with TRBJ2-3; D uncertain. The CDR3 loop spans 16 amino acids. Trimming took 0 bases from V and 0 from J, leaving 10 bases between them. CDR1 MNHEY and CDR2 SVGAGI come from the germline V gene. The CDR3 spells CASSYSYRGSTDTQYF. The DNA of the CDR3 is TGTGCCAGCAGTTACTCGTATAGAGGCAGCACAGATACGCAGTATTTT.

CDR3 DNA: TGCAGCGTTCCAAGAGACAGGGGACCTGTGTTTCGAGCTTTCTTT. Translated: CSVPRDRGPVFRAFF. This rearrangement joins TRBV29-1 to TRBJ1-1; 8 bases match TRBD1. The J segment lost 10 bases and the V segment lost 5 bases, leaving 18 bases of the junction unmatched. From germline, CDR1 is SQVTM and CDR2 ANQGSEA. The CDR3 covers 15 residues.

The genes are TRBV3-1 (or the pseudogene TRBV3-2) and TRBJ2-1; 9 bases are a match to TRBD1. CDR3 length: 15 amino acids. J was trimmed by 1 base and V by 7 bases; bases with no gene match: 5. The germline gives CDR1 LGHDT, CDR2 YNNKEL (reference sequence). CDR3 protein: CASTYGTGSYNEQFF. CDR3 bases: TGTGCCAGCACCTACGGGACAGGGTCCTACAATGAGCAGTTCTTC.

The J gene is TRBJ1-1, the V gene TRBV11-3; no definite D call. The V end was cut by 0 bases, the J end by 3 bases, with 14 bases between. There are 16 residues in the CDR3. In germline, CDR1 is SGHNT, CDR2 YENEEA. The CDR3 region is CASSLEITGSHTEAFF. As DNA, the CDR3 is TGTGCCAGCAGCTTAGAGATTACCGGGAGCCACACTGAAGCTTTCTTT.

The chain links TRBV28 to TRBJ2-3, with 7 positions matching TRBD2. The CDR3 runs to 16 residues. Germline V gene lookup returns CDR1 MDHEN and CDR2 SYDVKM. The V and J ends lost 5 bases and 4 bases, in that order; junction bases with no gene match: 12. The CDR3 region is CASSDLVGGGADTQYF. CDR3 in DNA: TGTGCCAGCAGTGATCTGGTGGGTGGGGGGGCAGATACGCAGTATTTT.

V is TRBV14 and J is TRBJ2-1, with 9 bases that match TRBD2. Germline V CDR1 and CDR2: SGHDN, FVKESK. This CDR3 is 16 amino acids long. Trimming removed 1 base from V and 8 bases from J; junction bases left unmatched: 9. CDR3 amino acids: CASSQGTSEGGYEQFF. The CDR3, as DNA: TGTGCCAGCAGCCAAGGGACTAGCGAAGGAGGTTATGAGCAGTTCTTC.

The J gene is TRBJ2-2, the V gene TRBV2, with a possible D match to TRBD1 (5 bases). V lost 1 base and J lost 3, with 9 bases in between. Germline CDR1 SNHLY, CDR2 FYNNEI. CDR3 length: 15 residues. As DNA, the CDR3 is TGTGCCAGCAGTGAAGAAGCAGGGTACACCGGGGAGCTGTTTTTT. Its translation: CASSEEAGYTGELFF.

The rearrangement uses TRBV2 and TRBJ2-3, with 10 bases aligning to TRBD1. CDR1 SNHLY and CDR2 FYNNEI come from the germline V gene. Trimming removed 5 bases from V and 3 bases from J; junction bases left unmatched: 5. The CDR3 contains 15 residues. Here the CDR3 DNA reads TGTGCCAGCAGTCCGGGACAGGGGAGGACAGATACGCAGTATTTT. Translated, it gives CASSPGQGRTDTQYF.